One and the same sample provided the 19 T cell receptor beta chains below, sequenced in a study of blood T cell repertoires in COVID-19. Generated by immunoSEQ multiplex PCR, the TCRdb table keeps only in-frame clones and is missing some. The sample lists 200,000 to 250,000 clones, roughly 84% seen once, with around 18% in the top ten. The sequencing input was peripheral blood. Receptor source: an elderly woman with active or convalescent COVID-19.

This clone was picked up one time. The V call is TRBV7-3, the J call TRBJ2-5; 11 positions match TRBD2. The germline V gene encodes CDR1 SGHTA and CDR2 FQGTGA. V lost 6 bases to trimming and J lost 4 bases; unmatched junction nucleotides: 1. This CDR3 spans 13 amino acids. This chain's CDR3 is CASSSGGAETQYF. The CDR3 DNA sequence: TGTGCCAGCAGTAGCGGGGGGGCAGAGACCCAGTACTTC.

V is TRBV19 and J is TRBJ1-4, with a weak D call TRBD1 (5 bases). Trimming took 10 bases from V and 8 from J, leaving 23 bases between them. CDR3 length equals 15 residues. The germline CDR1 and CDR2 sequences are LNHDA and SQIVND (reference sequence). The CDR3 coding sequence is TGTGCCACGACCCAGAGTGGGGGTGGAGGGGAAAAACTGTTTTTT. Translating it yields CATTQSGGGGEKLFF.

The rearrangement uses TRBV18 and TRBJ2-1, with TRBD2 matching 7 bases. Germline CDR1 and CDR2: KGHSH and LQKENI. Germline trimming cut 3 bases from V and 1 base from J; bases unmatched to any gene: 6. This CDR3 region has 16 residues. CDR3 residues: CASSPRGLMSYNEQFF. The CDR3 nucleotides are TGTGCCAGCTCACCGCGGGGACTAATGTCCTACAATGAGCAGTTCTTC.

This rearrangement joins TRBV21-1 to TRBJ1-3. TRBV21-1 is annotated as a pseudogene. There are 15 residues in the CDR3. DNA of the CDR3: TGTGCCAGCAGCAAAGTAGGGGCGGGGGGAAACACCATATATTTT. This gives the protein CASSKVGAGGNTIYF.

This chain links TRBV3-1 (or the pseudogene TRBV3-2) with TRBJ2-3, with D maybe TRBD1 (5 bases). Germline lookup yields CDR1 LGHDT and CDR2 YNNKEL (reference sequence). V was trimmed by 2 bases and J by 5 bases, leaving 14 bases between them. The CDR3 consists of 15 residues. The CDR3: CASSQNPGSKDTQYF. The DNA of the CDR3 is TGTGCCAGCAGCCAAAACCCAGGGTCGAAAGATACGCAGTATTTT.

The J gene is TRBJ1-3, the V gene TRBV7-2; D remains unclear. Germline CDR1 and CDR2: SGHTA and FQGNSA. V lost 1 base and J 1 base, leaving 11 bases between the germline ends. The CDR3 has 16 residues. The CDR3 sequence is CASSLGLARSGNTIYF. The CDR3 bases are TGTGCCAGCAGCTTAGGACTGGCGCGATCTGGAAACACCATATATTTT.

The V and J genes are TRBV7-9 and TRBJ2-1; D is undetermined. Germline V CDR1 and CDR2: SEHNR, FQNEAQ (reference sequence). Trimming cost V 2 bases and J 9 bases, with 11 bases left between them. CDR3 length: 13 amino acids. The chain's CDR3 is CASSLSYPGEQFF. CDR3 DNA: TGTGCCAGCAGCTTATCCTACCCTGGTGAGCAGTTCTTC.

This clone was observed once. The chain is built from TRBV27 and TRBJ1-2, with D uncertain. Germline CDR1 MNHEY, CDR2 SMNVEV (reference sequence). The V end lost 4 bases, the J end lost 8 bases, and 20 bases lay between the germline ends. This CDR3 is built from 15 residues. CDR3 residues: CASSSRWTDFGGYTF. DNA of the CDR3: TGTGCCAGCAGTTCTCGATGGACGGACTTTGGGGGCTACACCTTC.

The V call is TRBV29-1, the J call TRBJ2-7, with TRBD1 matching 8 bases. With 5 bases clipped from V and 3 bases from J, the junction kept 3 bases outside the gene matches. Per germline, CDR1 SQVTM and CDR2 ANQGSEA. This CDR3 contains 12 residues. The CDR3 DNA reads TGCAGCGTTTCACAGGGGGGCTACGAGCAGTACTTC. It translates to CSVSQGGYEQYF.

The rearrangement uses TRBV30 and TRBJ1-6; unclear D gene. The V end was cut by 5 bases, the J end by 3 bases, with 5 bases between. Germline loops: CDR1 GTSNPN, CDR2 SVGIG (reference sequence). The CDR3 is 12 residues long. The CDR3 reads CAWGYYNSPLHF. The CDR3 DNA follows: TGTGCCTGGGGGTACTATAATTCACCCCTCCACTTT.

This chain joins TRBV2 and TRBJ1-5, with a weak D call TRBD1 (6 bases). Germline CDR1 reads SNHLY; CDR2 reads FYNNEI. The V and J ends lost 2 bases and 0 bases respectively, with 11 bases between them. The CDR3 is 16 residues long. CDR3 nucleotide sequence: TGTGCCAGCAGTGAATCGGCAGGGGCTAGCAATCAGCCCCAGCATTTT. It specifies CASSESAGASNQPQHF.

The chain has TRBV7-3 and TRBJ2-1; D might be TRBD2 (5 bases). The length of the CDR3 is 13 residues. Germline V gene lookup returns CDR1 SGHTA and CDR2 FQGTGA. V lost 3 bases to trimming and J lost 4 bases, with 7 bases between them. In DNA, the CDR3 is TGTGCCAGCAGCTTTACTAGTTACAATGAGCAGTTCTTC. This translates into CASSFTSYNEQFF. Filled out from reference TRBV7-3 and TRBJ2-1, the complete variable domain reads GAGVSQTPSNKVTEKGKYVELRCDPISGHTALYWYRQSLGQGPEFLIYFQGTGAADDSGLPNDRFFAVRPEGSVSTLKIQRTERGDSAVYLCASSFTSYNEQFFGPGTRLTVL.

This chain links TRBV7-8 with TRBJ1-2; weak D call: TRBD1 (5 bases). Trimming pared 11 bases from V and 2 bases from J, leaving 15 bases between. Germline loops: CDR1 SGHVS, CDR2 FQNEAQ. The CDR3 extends over 13 amino acids. The CDR3 nucleotides are TGTGCCTGGGGGACCCGGGGGAACTATGGCTACACCTTC. It encodes CAWGTRGNYGYTF.

The chain combines TRBV6-7 with TRBJ2-2, with TRBD2 as a possible D gene (6 bases). TRBV6-7 falls under the ORF class, with uncertain function. Trimming cost V 11 bases and J 1 base, with 14 bases left between them. This CDR3 has 14 amino acids. The DNA of the CDR3 is TGTGCCGGGGGGTGGCGGCTGAACACCGGGGAGCTGTTTTTT. Residues: CAGGWRLNTGELFF.

The chain links TRBV23-1 to TRBJ1-3; 8 bases align to TRBD1. TRBV23-1 is an ORF, with its function uncertain. The CDR3 covers 12 residues. Trimming removed 8 bases from V and 8 bases from J; junction bases left unmatched: 5. In DNA, the CDR3 is TGCGCCAGCTCTCAGGGGGCCGACACCATATATTTT. This gives the protein CASSQGADTIYF.

The chain recombines TRBV7-9 with TRBJ2-4; weak D call: TRBD2 (5 bases). CDR1 is SEHNR and CDR2 is FQNEAQ in the germline V gene (reference sequence). Trimming removed 5 bases from V and 8 bases from J, with 10 bases in between. The CDR3 is 12 residues long. CDR3 sequence (DNA): TGTGCCAGCAGCCCTAGGCGGGACATTCAGTACTTC. Translating it yields CASSPRRDIQYF.

The rearrangement uses TRBV7-9 and TRBJ2-1; 8 bases map to TRBD1. Unmatched junction bases numbered 4, after V lost 1 base and J lost 5 bases. This CDR3 contains 15 residues. Germline loops: CDR1 SEHNR, CDR2 FQNEAQ (reference sequence). CDR3 protein: CASSLGQGAHNEQFF. CDR3 DNA sequence: TGTGCCAGCAGCTTAGGGCAGGGGGCGCACAATGAGCAGTTCTTC.

The gene calls are TRBV20-1 and TRBJ2-1; the match to TRBD1 covers 8 bases. This CDR3 region has 17 residues. Germline CDR1 is DFQATT and CDR2 is SNEGSKA (reference sequence). Germline trimming cut 3 bases from V and 0 bases from J; bases unmatched to any gene: 10. CDR3 region: CSASRLQGGGSYNEQFF. The CDR3 DNA reads TGCAGTGCTAGTCGCCTACAGGGGGGCGGCTCCTACAATGAGCAGTTCTTC.

This clone appeared once. The chain combines TRBV7-8 with TRBJ1-1; D not certain. The V end lost 0 bases, the J end lost 1 base, and 6 bases lay between the germline ends. The germline V gene encodes CDR1 SGHVS and CDR2 FQNEAQ. This CDR3 contains 14 residues. In nucleotides, the CDR3 is TGTGCCAGCAGCTTAGCGGGGAGGAACACTGAAGCTTTCTTT. Translation: CASSLAGRNTEAFF.